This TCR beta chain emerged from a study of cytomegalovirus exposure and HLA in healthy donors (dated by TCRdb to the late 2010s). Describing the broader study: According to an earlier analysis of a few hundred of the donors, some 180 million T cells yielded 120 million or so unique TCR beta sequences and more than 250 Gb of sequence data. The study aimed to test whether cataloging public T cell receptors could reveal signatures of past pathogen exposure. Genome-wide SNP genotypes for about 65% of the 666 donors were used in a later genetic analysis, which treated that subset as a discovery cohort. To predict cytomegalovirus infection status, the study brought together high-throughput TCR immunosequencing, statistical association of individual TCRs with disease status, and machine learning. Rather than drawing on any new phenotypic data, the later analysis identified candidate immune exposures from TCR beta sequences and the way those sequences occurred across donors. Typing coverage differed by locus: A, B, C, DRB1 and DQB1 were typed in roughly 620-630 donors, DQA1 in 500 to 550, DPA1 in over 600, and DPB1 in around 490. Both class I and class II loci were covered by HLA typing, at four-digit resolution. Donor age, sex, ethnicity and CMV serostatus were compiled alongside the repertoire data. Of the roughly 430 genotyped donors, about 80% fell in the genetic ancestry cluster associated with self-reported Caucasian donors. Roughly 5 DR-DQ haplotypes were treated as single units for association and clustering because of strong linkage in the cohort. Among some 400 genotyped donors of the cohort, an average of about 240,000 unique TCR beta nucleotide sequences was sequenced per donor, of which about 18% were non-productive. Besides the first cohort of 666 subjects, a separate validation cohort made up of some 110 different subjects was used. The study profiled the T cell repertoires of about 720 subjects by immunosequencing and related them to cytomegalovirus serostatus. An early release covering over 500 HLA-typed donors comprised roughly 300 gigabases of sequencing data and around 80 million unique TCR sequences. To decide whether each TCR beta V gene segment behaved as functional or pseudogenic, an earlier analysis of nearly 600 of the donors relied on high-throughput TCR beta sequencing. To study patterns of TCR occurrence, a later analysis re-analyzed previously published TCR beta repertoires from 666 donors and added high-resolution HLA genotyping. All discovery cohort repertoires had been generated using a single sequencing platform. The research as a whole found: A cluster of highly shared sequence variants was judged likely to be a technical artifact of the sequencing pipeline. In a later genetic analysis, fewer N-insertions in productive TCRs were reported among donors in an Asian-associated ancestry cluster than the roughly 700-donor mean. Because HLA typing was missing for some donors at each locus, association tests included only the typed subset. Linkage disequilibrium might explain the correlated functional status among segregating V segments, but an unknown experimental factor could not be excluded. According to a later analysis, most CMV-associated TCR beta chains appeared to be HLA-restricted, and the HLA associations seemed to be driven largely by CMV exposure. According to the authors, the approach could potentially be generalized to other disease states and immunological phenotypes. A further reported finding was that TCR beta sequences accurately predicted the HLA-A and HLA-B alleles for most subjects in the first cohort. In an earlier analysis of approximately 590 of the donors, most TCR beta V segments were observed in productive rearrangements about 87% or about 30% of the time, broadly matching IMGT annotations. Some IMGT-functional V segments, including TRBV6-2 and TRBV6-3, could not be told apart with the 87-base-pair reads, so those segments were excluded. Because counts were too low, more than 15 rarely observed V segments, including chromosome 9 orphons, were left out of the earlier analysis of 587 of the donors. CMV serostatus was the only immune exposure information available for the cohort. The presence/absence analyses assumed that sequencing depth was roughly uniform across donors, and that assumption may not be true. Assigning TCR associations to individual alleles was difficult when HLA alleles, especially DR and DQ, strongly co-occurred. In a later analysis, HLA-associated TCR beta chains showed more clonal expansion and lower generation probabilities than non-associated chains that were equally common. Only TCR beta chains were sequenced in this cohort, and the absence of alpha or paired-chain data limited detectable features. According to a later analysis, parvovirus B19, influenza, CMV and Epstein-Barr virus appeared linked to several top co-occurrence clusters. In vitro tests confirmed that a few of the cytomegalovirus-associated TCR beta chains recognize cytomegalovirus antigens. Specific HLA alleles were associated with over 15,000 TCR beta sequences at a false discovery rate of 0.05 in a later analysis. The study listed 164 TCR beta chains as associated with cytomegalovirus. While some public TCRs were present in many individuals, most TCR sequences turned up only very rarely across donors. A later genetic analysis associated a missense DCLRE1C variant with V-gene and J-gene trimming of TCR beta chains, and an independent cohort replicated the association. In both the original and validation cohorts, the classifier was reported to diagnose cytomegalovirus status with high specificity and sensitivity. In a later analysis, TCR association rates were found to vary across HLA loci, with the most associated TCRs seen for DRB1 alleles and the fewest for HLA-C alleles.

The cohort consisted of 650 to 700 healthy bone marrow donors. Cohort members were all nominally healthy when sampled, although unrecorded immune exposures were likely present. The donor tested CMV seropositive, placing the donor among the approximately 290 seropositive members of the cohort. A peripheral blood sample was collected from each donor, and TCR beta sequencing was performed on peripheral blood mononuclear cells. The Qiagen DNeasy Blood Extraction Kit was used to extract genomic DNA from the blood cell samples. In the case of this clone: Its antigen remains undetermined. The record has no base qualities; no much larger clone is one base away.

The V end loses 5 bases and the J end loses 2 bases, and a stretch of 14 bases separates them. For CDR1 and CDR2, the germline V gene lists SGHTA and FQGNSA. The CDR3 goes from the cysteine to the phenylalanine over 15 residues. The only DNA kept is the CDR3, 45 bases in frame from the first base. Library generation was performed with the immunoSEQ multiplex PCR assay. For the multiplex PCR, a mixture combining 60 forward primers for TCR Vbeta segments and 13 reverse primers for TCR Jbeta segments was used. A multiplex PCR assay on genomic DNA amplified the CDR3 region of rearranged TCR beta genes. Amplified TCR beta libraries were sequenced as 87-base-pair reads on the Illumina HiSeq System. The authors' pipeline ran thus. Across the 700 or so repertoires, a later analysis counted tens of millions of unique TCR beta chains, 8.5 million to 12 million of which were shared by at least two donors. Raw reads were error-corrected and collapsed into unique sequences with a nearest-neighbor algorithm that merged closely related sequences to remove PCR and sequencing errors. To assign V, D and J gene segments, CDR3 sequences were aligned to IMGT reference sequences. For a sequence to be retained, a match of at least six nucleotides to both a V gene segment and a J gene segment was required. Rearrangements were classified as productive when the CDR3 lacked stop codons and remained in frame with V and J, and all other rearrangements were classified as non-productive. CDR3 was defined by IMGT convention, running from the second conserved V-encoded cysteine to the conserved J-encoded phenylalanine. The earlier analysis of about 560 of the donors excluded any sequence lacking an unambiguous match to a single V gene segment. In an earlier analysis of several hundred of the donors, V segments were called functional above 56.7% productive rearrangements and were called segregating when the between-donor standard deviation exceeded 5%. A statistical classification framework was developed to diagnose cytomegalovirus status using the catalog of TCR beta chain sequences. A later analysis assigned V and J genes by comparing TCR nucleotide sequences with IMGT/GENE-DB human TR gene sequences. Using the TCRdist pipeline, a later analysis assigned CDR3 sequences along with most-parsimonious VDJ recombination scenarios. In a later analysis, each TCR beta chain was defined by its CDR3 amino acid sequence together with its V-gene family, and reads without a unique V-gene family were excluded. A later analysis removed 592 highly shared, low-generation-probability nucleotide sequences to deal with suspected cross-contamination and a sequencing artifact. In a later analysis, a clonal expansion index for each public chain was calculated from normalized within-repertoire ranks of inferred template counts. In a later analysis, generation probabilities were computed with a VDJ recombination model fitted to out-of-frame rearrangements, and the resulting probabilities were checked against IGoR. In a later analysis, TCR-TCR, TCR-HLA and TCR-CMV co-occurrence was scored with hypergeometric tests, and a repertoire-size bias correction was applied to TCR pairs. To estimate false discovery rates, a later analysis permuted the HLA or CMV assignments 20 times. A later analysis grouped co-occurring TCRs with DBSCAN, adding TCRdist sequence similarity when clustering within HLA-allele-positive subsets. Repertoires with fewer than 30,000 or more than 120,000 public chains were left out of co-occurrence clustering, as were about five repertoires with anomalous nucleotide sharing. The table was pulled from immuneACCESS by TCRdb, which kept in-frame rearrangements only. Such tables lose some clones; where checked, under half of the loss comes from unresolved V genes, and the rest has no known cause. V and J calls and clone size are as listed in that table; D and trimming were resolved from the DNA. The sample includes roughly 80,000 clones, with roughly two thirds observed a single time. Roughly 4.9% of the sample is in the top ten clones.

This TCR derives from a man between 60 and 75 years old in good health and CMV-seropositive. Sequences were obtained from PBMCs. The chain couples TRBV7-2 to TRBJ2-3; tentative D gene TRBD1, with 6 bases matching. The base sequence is TGTGCCAGCAGCCCACGACAGGTGTACACAGATACGCAGTATTTT. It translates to CASSPRQVYTDTQYF.